The 20 T cell receptor beta chains reported below all come from one sample, sequenced in a study of early T cells in non-severe SARS-CoV-2 infection. MiXCR, run by TCRdb on the 5' RACE reads, gives a single entry per CDR3 protein. Of around 55,000 distinct CDR3 sequences listed, approximately 12% were seen once; the top ten hold around 1.4%. The sequencing input was whole blood. The receptors were gathered from an adult who was a healthcare worker with PCR-confirmed SARS-CoV-2 infection or an uninfected control (not recorded which).

The CDR3 spells CSARTFGGALTDTQYF. In nucleotides, the CDR3 is TGCAGTGCTCGAACCTTCGGGGGGGCCCTAACAGATACGCAGTATTTT. The rearrangement uses TRBV20-1 and TRBJ2-3; 8 positions agree with TRBD2. Germline V CDR1 and CDR2: DFQATT, SNEGSKA (reference sequence). The CDR3 consists of 16 residues. V was pared by 5 bases and J by 3 bases, with 13 bases of the junction left unmatched.

This clonotype was seen a handful of times. The chain joins TRBV5-1 to TRBJ2-7; no reliable D call. The CDR3 runs 12 residues. Germline V gene data show CDR1 as SGHRS and CDR2 as YFSETQ. The ends were cut back, 4 bases at V and 4 bases at J, with 9 bases in the middle. CDR3 sequence (DNA): TGCGCCAGCAGCGGCCAAGGATACGAGCAGTACTTC. It translates to CASSGQGYEQYF.

This clonotype was observed a few times. This chain links TRBV29-1 with TRBJ2-5; 8 bases fit TRBD1. The germline CDR1 and CDR2 sequences are SQVTM and ANQGSEA. With 2 bases clipped from V and 5 bases from J, the junction kept 7 bases outside the gene matches. This CDR3 spans 14 amino acids. The CDR3 sequence: CSVELPGGGETQYF. CDR3 DNA: TGCAGCGTTGAATTGCCAGGGGGCGGCGAGACCCAGTACTTC.

This clonotype occurred a few times. The chain uses TRBV4-1 and TRBJ2-1; D is undetermined. The germline gives CDR1 MGHRA, CDR2 YSYEKL. V was trimmed by 3 bases and J by 4 bases, leaving 7 bases between them. The CDR3 sequence is 13 residues long. This CDR3 is CASSQMRYNEQFF. CDR3 in DNA: TGCGCCAGCAGCCAGATGAGATACAATGAGCAGTTCTTC.

The chain links TRBV20-1 to TRBJ1-1; D is unclear. Trimming removed 6 bases from V and 1 base from J, with 9 bases in between. This CDR3 spans 12 amino acids. Germline CDR1 and CDR2: DFQATT and SNEGSKA (reference sequence). The DNA of the CDR3 is TGCAGTGCAAACCCGGCGAACACTGAAGCTTTCTTT. Protein sequence: CSANPANTEAFF.

This clonotype was recorded a few times. The chain joins TRBV29-1 to TRBJ1-1, with D possibly matching TRBD1 (5 bases). This CDR3 has 10 residues. Germline CDR1 reads SQVTM; CDR2 reads ANQGSEA. Trimming took off 8 bases at V and 4 bases at J, with 8 bases between the two ends. The CDR3 DNA reads as TGCAGCTTGGGGGGCACTGAAGCTTTCTTT. Encoded protein: CSLGGTEAFF.

This clonotype came up a few times. The chain joins TRBV12-3 or TRBV12-4 to TRBJ2-4, with 7 bases matching TRBD2. With V trimmed by 3 bases and J by 3 bases, 8 bases remained unmatched. CDR3 length equals 16 residues. Written as DNA, the CDR3 is TGTGCCAGCAGTTTGGCGCTGGGGGGGGACAAAAACATTCAGTACTTC. Translating it yields CASSLALGGDKNIQYF.

This clonotype was seen repeatedly, ten times or more. The V and J genes are TRBV3-1 and TRBJ2-1, with 10 bases fitting TRBD2. The CDR3 runs to 14 residues. Per germline, CDR1 LGHDT and CDR2 YNNKEL (reference sequence). V shed 6 bases, J shed 16 bases, and the junction held 15 bases outside the gene matches. DNA for the CDR3: TGTGCCAGCAGGAGACAGAGCGGGGGGGAACACCTATTCTTC. This encodes CASRRQSGGEHLFF.

Only a few counts were recorded for this clonotype. The chain couples TRBV29-1 to TRBJ2-7; D perhaps matches TRBD1 (6 bases). The CDR3 spans 11 residues. The V end lost 7 bases, the J end lost 0 bases, and 7 bases lay between the germline ends. CDR1 SQVTM and CDR2 ANQGSEA come from the germline V gene. The DNA for the CDR3 is TGCAGCGGGACAGTCTCCTACGAGCAGTACTTC. Translation gives CSGTVSYEQYF.

The chain has TRBV20-1 and TRBJ1-5; possible D gene TRBD1, 6 bases. Germline CDR1 and CDR2: DFQATT and SNEGSKA (reference sequence). Trimming shortened V by 3 bases and J by 4 bases, and 13 bases separated the two germline ends. The CDR3 extends over 14 amino acids. The CDR3 bases are TGCAGTGCTAGCCAGGGACAAAGAAATCAGCCCCAGCATTTT. It translates to CSASQGQRNQPQHF.

This clonotype was seen only a few times. The V gene is TRBV4-1, the J gene TRBJ2-1; perhaps TRBD2 as D (5 bases). This CDR3 is built from 13 residues. In germline, CDR1 is MGHRA, CDR2 YSYEKL. Trimming left V 4 bases short and J 7 bases short, with 11 bases between. CDR3 in DNA: TGCGCCAGCAGCCCCCAGCGGTTTAATGAGCAGTTCTTC. As protein: CASSPQRFNEQFF.

This clonotype was counted at least ten times. The rearrangement uses TRBV7-9 and TRBJ1-2; D gene ambiguous. The CDR3 consists of 13 residues. The V gene lost 3 bases and the J gene lost 8 bases, with 13 bases spanning the gap. Germline V CDR1 and CDR2: SEHNR, FQNEAQ (reference sequence). CDR3: CASSFISPSGYTF. The CDR3 DNA reads as TGTGCCAGCAGCTTTATTTCGCCATCCGGCTACACCTTC. Complete variable domain (other parts from reference TRBV7-9 and TRBJ1-2): DTGVSQNPRHKITKRGQNVTFRCDPISEHNRLYWYRQTLGQGPEFLTYFQNEAQLEKSRLLSDRFSAERPKGSFSTLEIQRTEQGDSAMYLCASSFISPSGYTFGSGTRLTVV.

The V and J genes are TRBV4-3 and TRBJ2-3; 8 positions match TRBD2. Unmatched junction bases numbered 5, after V lost 1 base and J lost 2 bases. Germline loops: CDR1 LGHNA, CDR2 YSLEER. This CDR3 has 16 residues. DNA of the CDR3: TGCGCCAGCAGCCAAGCAGCGGGGGTACTCACAGATACGCAGTATTTT. Its protein product is CASSQAAGVLTDTQYF.

The table lists this clonotype with a few counts. The rearrangement joins TRBV11-2 to TRBJ1-5; D is undetermined. Trimming cost V 6 bases and J 8 bases, with 14 bases left between them. Germline V gene data show CDR1 as SGHAT and CDR2 as FQNNGV. The CDR3 covers 13 residues. CDR3: CASSPSPQEPQHF. The CDR3 coding sequence is TGTGCCAGCAGTCCGAGTCCCCAGGAGCCCCAGCATTTT. Combining the CDR3 with reference TRBV11-2 and TRBJ1-5 gives the whole variable domain EAGVAQSPRYKIIEKRQSVAFWCNPISGHATLYWYQQILGQGPKLLIQFQNNGVVDDSQLPKDRFSAERLKGVDSTLKIQPAKLEDSAVYLCASSPSPQEPQHFGDGTRLSIL.

This clonotype appeared many times. The chain is built from TRBV6-1 and TRBJ2-3, with a possible D match to TRBD1 (5 bases). The CDR3 is 13 residues long. The germline V gene encodes CDR1 MNHNS and CDR2 SASEGT. Trimming shortened V by 7 bases and J by 4 bases, and 12 bases separated the two germline ends. CDR3 coding DNA: TGTGCCAGCACTCAGGACACCCCAGATACGCAGTATTTT. Residues: CASTQDTPDTQYF.

The rearrangement joins TRBV6-2 or TRBV6-3 to TRBJ1-2; 7 bases match TRBD1. Germline V gene data show CDR1 as MNHEY and CDR2 as SVGEGT. CDR3 size: 16 residues. V trimming: 6 bases; J trimming: 3 bases; junction bases outside the gene matches: 13. CDR3 loop: CASSRAMGGTDYGYTF. The CDR3 nucleotides read TGTGCCAGCAGCCGGGCGATGGGCGGGACAGACTATGGCTACACCTTC.

The chain is built from TRBV14 and TRBJ2-7, with D perhaps TRBD2 (6 bases). Germline V gene lookup returns CDR1 SGHDN and CDR2 FVKESK. Deletions cut 4 bases from V and 3 bases from J, with 10 bases between. This CDR3 is built from 13 residues. The CDR3 loop is CASSPLTSYEQYF. Here the CDR3 DNA reads TGTGCCAGCAGCCCCCTGACTAGCTACGAGCAGTACTTC.

The V call is TRBV5-6, the J call TRBJ1-1, with a weak D call TRBD1 (5 bases). This CDR3 is 16 amino acids long. V was clipped by 4 bases and J by 0 bases, with 16 bases between them. CDR1 and CDR2 (germline): SGHDT, YYEEEE. DNA of the CDR3: TGTGCCAGCAGCCCTGTCGGACAAAGAATGAACACTGAAGCTTTCTTT. Protein product: CASSPVGQRMNTEAFF.

The CDR3 is CASSQTRPWEQYF. CDR3 sequence (DNA): TGTGCCAGCTCCCAGACCCGGCCCTGGGAGCAGTACTTC. The chain couples TRBV18 to TRBJ2-7; D ambiguous. CDR1 and CDR2 (germline): KGHSH, LQKENI. CDR3 length: 13 residues. Trimming shortened V by 6 bases and J by 7 bases, and 16 bases separated the two germline ends.

This clonotype has ten or more counts. The chain uses TRBV7-2 and TRBJ2-2; TRBD2 aligns across 13 bases. Germline-derived CDR1 and CDR2 are SGHTA and FQGNSA. There are 19 residues in the CDR3. J lost 0 bases, V lost 4 bases, and 8 bases had no gene match. The CDR3 region is CASSSRTSGGHANTGELFF. CDR3 sequence (DNA): TGTGCCAGCAGCTCTCGGACTAGCGGGGGTCACGCGAACACCGGGGAGCTGTTTTTT.